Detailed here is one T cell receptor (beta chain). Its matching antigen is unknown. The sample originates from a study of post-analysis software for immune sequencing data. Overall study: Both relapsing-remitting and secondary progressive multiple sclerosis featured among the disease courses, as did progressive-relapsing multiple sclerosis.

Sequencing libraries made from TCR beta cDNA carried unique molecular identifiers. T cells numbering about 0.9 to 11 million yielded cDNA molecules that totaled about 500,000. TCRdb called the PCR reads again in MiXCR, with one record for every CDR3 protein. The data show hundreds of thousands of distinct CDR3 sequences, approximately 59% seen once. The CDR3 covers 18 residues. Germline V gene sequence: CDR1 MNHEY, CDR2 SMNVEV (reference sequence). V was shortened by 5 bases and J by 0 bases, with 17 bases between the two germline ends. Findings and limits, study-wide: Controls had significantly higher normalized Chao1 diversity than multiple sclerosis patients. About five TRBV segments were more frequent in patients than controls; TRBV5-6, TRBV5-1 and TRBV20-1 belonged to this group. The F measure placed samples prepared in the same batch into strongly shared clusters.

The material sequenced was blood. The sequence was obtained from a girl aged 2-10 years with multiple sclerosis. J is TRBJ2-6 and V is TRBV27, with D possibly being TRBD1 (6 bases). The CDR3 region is CASSSLQGVFSGANVLTF. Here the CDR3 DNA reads TGTGCCAGCAGTAGTTTACAGGGTGTCTTCTCTGGGGCCAACGTCCTGACTTTC. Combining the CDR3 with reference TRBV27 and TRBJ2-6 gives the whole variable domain EAQVTQNPRYLITVTGKKLTVTCSQNMNHEYMSWYRQDPGLGLRQIYYSMNVEVTDKGDVPEGYKVSRKEKRNFPLILESPSPNQTSLYFCASSSLQGVFSGANVLTFGAGSRLTVL.